Listed below are T cell receptor beta chains from one sample, sequenced in a study of cytomegalovirus exposure and HLA in healthy donors. Method: immunoSEQ multiplex PCR; TCRdb's copy keeps in-frame clones and lacks some. The table shows roughly 190,000 clones, with almost 75% occurring only once. The sequenced sample consisted of PBMCs. The receptors were sampled from a woman aged 30 to 39 in good health and CMV-seropositive. Each CDR3 is given with its conserved first and last residue. A D gene is named only where the DNA matches it firmly. For some rows the clone size is stated as once, few or many, or as a class when expanded; others skip it.

CDR3: CAGSFYSGVGEQFF
DNA: TGTGCCGGCAGTTTTTACTCAGGGGTGGGTGAGCAGTTCTTC
J: TRBJ2-1
D: NA
V: TRBV28
size: NA

CDR3: CASSPGGPGEQFF
DNA: TGTGCCAGCAGTCCGGGAGGGCCGGGTGAGCAGTTCTTC
J: TRBJ2-1
D: TRBD2
V: TRBV6-6
size: few

CDR3: CASSPGGRRLETDTQYF
DNA: TGCGCCAGCAGCCCGGGGGGTCGGCGACTAGAAACAGATACGCAGTATTTT
J: TRBJ2-3
D: TRBD2
V: TRBV5-1
size: NA

CDR3: CASSQARTTQETQYF
DNA: TGTGCCAGCAGCCAGGCTAGGACTACACAAGAGACCCAGTACTTC
J: TRBJ2-5
D: NA
V: TRBV4-2
size: NA

CDR3: CASRGGGEQFF
DNA: TGCGCCAGCAGGGGGGGAGGTGAGCAGTTCTTC
J: TRBJ2-1
D: NA
V: TRBV10-2
size: NA

CDR3: CASRYGGTTDTQYF
DNA: TGTGCCAGCAGATATGGAGGGACCACAGATACGCAGTATTTT
J: TRBJ2-3
D: NA
V: TRBV6-1
size: NA

CDR3: CATRTSGTYEQYF
DNA: TGTGCCACCCGGACTAGCGGGACCTACGAGCAGTACTTC
J: TRBJ2-7
D: TRBD2
V: TRBV19
size: NA

CDR3: CASSQESIYEQYF
DNA: TGTGCCAGCAGCCAAGAGTCCATCTACGAGCAGTACTTC
J: TRBJ2-7
D: NA
V: TRBV14
size: NA

CDR3: CASSDAERTVNTEAFF
DNA: TGTGCCAGCAGTGACGCGGAGAGAACGGTGAACACTGAAGCTTTCTTT
J: TRBJ1-1
D: NA
V: TRBV6-1
size: NA

CDR3: CASSLGSGQGSDTQYF
DNA: TGCGCCAGCAGCCTGGGGTCGGGACAGGGGTCAGATACGCAGTATTTT
J: TRBJ2-3
D: TRBD1
V: TRBV5-1
size: NA

CDR3: CASSMQTPGDNQPQHF
DNA: TGTGCCAGTAGTATGCAGACACCAGGGGACAATCAGCCCCAGCATTTT
J: TRBJ1-5
D: NA
V: TRBV19
size: NA

CDR3: CASSTSGSSYNEQFF
DNA: TGCGCCAGCAGCACGAGCGGATCTTCCTACAATGAGCAGTTCTTC
J: TRBJ2-1
D: NA
V: TRBV5-1
size: once

CDR3: CASSERQGGLYEQYF
DNA: TGTGCCAGCAGTGAAAGACAGGGAGGCCTCTACGAGCAGTACTTC
J: TRBJ2-7
D: NA
V: TRBV6-1
size: NA

CDR3: CASKQGKGTYEQYF
DNA: TGTGCCAGCAAACAGGGGAAGGGGACCTACGAGCAGTACTTC
J: TRBJ2-7
D: TRBD1
V: TRBV27
size: NA

CDR3: CASSLGIQGPQHF
DNA: TGTGCCAGCAGTTTGGGGATCCAGGGACCCCAGCATTTT
J: TRBJ1-5
D: NA
V: TRBV28
size: few

CDR3: CASTETTYEQYF
DNA: TGTGCCAGCACGGAGACCACCTACGAGCAGTACTTC
J: TRBJ2-7
D: NA
V: TRBV2
size: NA

CDR3: CASSVLAGGHNEQFF
DNA: TGTGCCAGTAGCGTACTAGCGGGAGGCCACAATGAGCAGTTCTTC
J: TRBJ2-1
D: TRBD2
V: TRBV19
size: NA

CDR3: CASSLTDYEQYF
DNA: TGTGCCAGCAGCTTAACAGACTACGAGCAGTACTTC
J: TRBJ2-7
D: NA
V: TRBV5-6
size: NA

CDR3: CASSLASTGFYGYTF
DNA: TGTGCCAGCAGCTTAGCCTCGACAGGGTTCTATGGCTACACCTTC
J: TRBJ1-2
D: TRBD1
V: TRBV11-2
size: NA

CDR3: CSVVPIGLAGNEQFF
DNA: TGCAGCGTCGTGCCCATCGGACTAGCGGGCAATGAGCAGTTCTTC
J: TRBJ2-1
D: TRBD2
V: TRBV29-1
size: NA

CDR3: CASSWGGGNGYTF
DNA: TGCGCCAGCAGCTGGGGCGGGGGAAATGGCTACACCTTC
J: TRBJ1-2
D: NA
V: TRBV5-1
size: once

CDR3: CASSLIRGNTEAFF
DNA: TGTGCCAGCAGCTTGATCCGCGGGAACACTGAAGCTTTCTTT
J: TRBJ1-1
D: NA
V: TRBV5-5
size: few

CDR3: CASSSGTANNEQFF
DNA: TGTGCCAGCAGCTCCGGGACAGCCAACAATGAGCAGTTCTTC
J: TRBJ2-1
D: TRBD1
V: TRBV27
size: NA

CDR3: CASKVGGFGEQYF
DNA: TGTGCCAGCAAGGTCGGGGGGTTCGGCGAGCAGTACTTC
J: TRBJ2-7
D: TRBD2
V: TRBV27
size: NA

CDR3: CASRQGAAYNEQFF
DNA: TGTGCCAGCAGGCAGGGGGCGGCGTACAATGAGCAGTTCTTC
J: TRBJ2-1
D: TRBD1
V: TRBV6-6
size: once

CDR3: CSSSLVGQGTDTQYF
DNA: TGTTCCAGCAGCTTAGTCGGACAGGGCACAGATACGCAGTATTTT
J: TRBJ2-3
D: TRBD1
V: TRBV7-9
size: NA

CDR3: CASSGPSYEQYF
DNA: TGTGCCAGCAGTGGGCCATCCTACGAGCAGTACTTC
J: TRBJ2-7
D: NA
V: TRBV2
size: NA

CDR3: CASSLGSGPYEQYF
DNA: TGTGCCAGCAGTTTGGGAAGCGGCCCCTACGAGCAGTACTTC
J: TRBJ2-7
D: NA
V: TRBV27
size: NA

CDR3: CASSDSTGGYNEQFF
DNA: TGTGCCAGCAGTGACTCGACAGGGGGCTACAATGAGCAGTTCTTC
J: TRBJ2-1
D: TRBD1
V: TRBV6-1
size: NA

CDR3: CASSARDRVEEQYF
DNA: TGCGCCAGCAGCGCCCGGGACAGGGTAGAGGAGCAGTACTTC
J: TRBJ2-7
D: TRBD1
V: TRBV5-1
size: NA

CDR3: CASSSQQGTVSYNEQFF
DNA: TGTGCCAGCAGTTCCCAACAGGGGACGGTCTCCTACAATGAGCAGTTCTTC
J: TRBJ2-1
D: TRBD1
V: TRBV27
size: NA

CDR3: CASSLTGSYTEAFF
DNA: TGTGCCAGTAGTCTCACAGGGTCCTACACTGAAGCTTTCTTT
J: TRBJ1-1
D: NA
V: TRBV19
size: once

CDR3: CASSFNGLRSGNTIYF
DNA: TGTGCCAGCAGCTTTAATGGGCTACGCTCTGGAAACACCATATATTTT
J: TRBJ1-3
D: NA
V: TRBV7-9
size: NA

CDR3: CASSPGDNEQFF
DNA: TGCGCCAGCTCCCCAGGGGATAATGAGCAGTTCTTC
J: TRBJ2-1
D: NA
V: TRBV10-2
size: NA

CDR3: CASSYSGRLDTGELFF
DNA: TGTGCCAGCAGTTATAGCGGGCGCCTGGACACCGGGGAGCTGTTTTTT
J: TRBJ2-2
D: TRBD2
V: TRBV28
size: few

CDR3: CASSSPMVEDTQYF
DNA: TGTGCCAGCAGCTCGCCTATGGTAGAGGATACGCAGTATTTT
J: TRBJ2-3
D: NA
V: TRBV7-8
size: once

CDR3: CASSLAGGSYNSPLHF
DNA: TGTGCCAGCAGCTTGGCAGGGGGATCCTATAATTCACCCCTCCACTTT
J: TRBJ1-6
D: TRBD1
V: TRBV27
size: NA

CDR3: CASSSTGSGNTIYF
DNA: TGTGCCAGCAGCTCCACAGGGTCTGGAAACACCATATATTTT
J: TRBJ1-3
D: NA
V: TRBV7-9
size: few

CDR3: CASSGYRGTEAFF
DNA: TGTGCCAGCAGTGGATACAGGGGGACTGAAGCTTTCTTT
J: TRBJ1-1
D: TRBD1
V: TRBV25-1
size: once

CDR3: CASHISGIVEQYF
DNA: TGTGCCAGCCATATTAGCGGGATTGTCGAGCAGTACTTC
J: TRBJ2-7
D: TRBD2
V: TRBV6-5
size: NA

CDR3: CASSVGPNGEAFF
DNA: TGTGCCAGCAGCGTAGGACCTAACGGGGAAGCTTTCTTT
J: TRBJ1-1
D: NA
V: TRBV9
size: NA

CDR3: CASSEPSETGVKNYGYTF
DNA: TGCGCCAGCAGTGAGCCGTCCGAGACAGGGGTAAAGAACTATGGCTACACCTTC
J: TRBJ1-2
D: TRBD1
V: TRBV10-1
size: NA

CDR3: CASSVTGFTMNTEAFF
DNA: TGTGCCAGCAGCGTGACAGGGTTTACTATGAACACTGAAGCTTTCTTT
J: TRBJ1-1
D: TRBD1
V: TRBV5-4
size: NA

CDR3: CASSFLGDEQYF
DNA: TGCGCCAGCAGCTTCCTAGGGGACGAGCAGTACTTC
J: TRBJ2-7
D: NA
V: TRBV5-1
size: NA

CDR3: CASSEFPGGSQETQYF
DNA: TGTGCCAGCAGTGAATTCCCAGGGGGCAGCCAAGAGACCCAGTACTTC
J: TRBJ2-5
D: TRBD1
V: TRBV25-1
size: NA

CDR3: CASSPQQGNTEAFF
DNA: TGTGCCAGCAGCCCTCAACAGGGGAACACTGAAGCTTTCTTT
J: TRBJ1-1
D: NA
V: TRBV7-9
size: NA

CDR3: CSSSLGWAGSYGYTF
DNA: TGTTCCAGCAGCTTAGGTTGGGCAGGCAGCTATGGCTACACCTTC
J: TRBJ1-2
D: NA
V: TRBV7-9
size: NA

CDR3: CASSFTGDPLHF
DNA: TGTGCCAGCAGTTTCACAGGGGATCCCCTCCACTTT
J: TRBJ1-6
D: TRBD1
V: TRBV6-5
size: NA

CDR3: CASSKARLLPHEQYF
DNA: TGTGCCAGCAGCAAAGCGCGGCTGCTCCCCCACGAGCAGTACTTC
J: TRBJ2-7
D: NA
V: TRBV21-1
size: NA

CDR3: CASSYPGTSGKETQYF
DNA: TGTGCCAGCAGTTACCCCGGGACTAGCGGCAAAGAGACCCAGTACTTC
J: TRBJ2-5
D: TRBD2
V: TRBV6-5
size: NA

CDR3: CASSIGAPHQPQHF
DNA: TGTGCCAGTAGTATTGGGGCCCCACATCAGCCCCAGCATTTT
J: TRBJ1-5
D: NA
V: TRBV19
size: NA

CDR3: CASSLSGLNEQFF
DNA: TGTGCCAGCAGTTTATCCGGACTCAATGAGCAGTTCTTC
J: TRBJ2-1
D: NA
V: TRBV27
size: NA

CDR3: CASSQEIGGVGLLTDTQYF
DNA: TGTGCCAGCAGCCAAGAAATCGGCGGTGTTGGCCTCTTGACAGATACGCAGTATTTT
J: TRBJ2-3
D: NA
V: TRBV14
size: NA

CDR3: CASLGPGAYEQYF
DNA: TGTGCCAGCCTAGGACCGGGGGCCTACGAGCAGTACTTC
J: TRBJ2-7
D: NA
V: TRBV28
size: NA

CDR3: CASNPGTVNTEAFF
DNA: TGTGCCAGTAACCCCGGGACAGTGAACACTGAAGCTTTCTTT
J: TRBJ1-1
D: TRBD1
V: TRBV19
size: NA